The source of this T cell receptor (beta chain) is a study of CD8+CD57+ T cells in acquired aplastic anemia. Germline values: CDR1 DFQATT, CDR2 SNEGSKA (reference sequence). This CDR3 region has 13 residues. V was cut by 5 bases and J by 5 bases, with 15 bases left in between. The template used for profiling TCR beta VDJ and CDR3 was genomic DNA. TCRdb fed the reads into MiXCR, producing one record per CDR3 protein. The top ten hold more than 15% of the sample, which has fewer than 250,000 distinct CDR3 sequences, approximately 52% seen once. This clonotype was counted only a few times. The TCR originated in a human donor in good health, serving as a control. The sample taken for sequencing was sorted CD4+, CD8+, or CD8+CD57+ T cells (not recorded which) from PBMCs. The chain uses TRBV20-1 and TRBJ2-5; either TRBD1 or TRBD2 may fit D (5 bases each). CDR3 DNA: TGCAGTGCTGCACGGGGCCAGGGCGAGACCCAGTACTTC. As protein: CSAARGQGETQYF.